These 27 T cell receptor beta chains were all obtained from the same sample, sequenced in a study of blood T cell repertoires in COVID-19. TCRdb's copy holds only in-frame clones and misses some; the assay was immunoSEQ multiplex PCR. The sample has over 100,000 clones, approximately 74% seen once. Sample: peripheral blood. Receptors originate from a woman aged 70-85 years with acute or convalescent COVID-19.

The chain links TRBV5-1 to TRBJ1-3, with 11 bases that match TRBD1. The V gene end was trimmed by 1 base and the J gene end by 0 bases; junction bases not matched to a gene: 6. The CDR3 has 18 amino acids. Germline assignment: CDR1 SGHRS and CDR2 YFSETQ. DNA of the CDR3: TGCGCCAGCAGCTTGTTCGGACAGGGGGCCCTCTCTGGAAACACCATATATTTT. Its protein is CASSLFGQGALSGNTIYF. The full variable domain, rest sourced from reference TRBV5-1 and TRBJ1-3, is KAGVTQTPRYLIKTRGQQVTLSCSPISGHRSVSWYQQTPGQGLQFLFEYFSETQRNKGNFPGRFSGRQFSNSRSEMNVSTLELGDSALYLCASSLFGQGALSGNTIYFGEGSWLTVV.

The sample holds a few counts of this clone. Other DNA sequences of this sample code for an identical CDR3. The chain has TRBV12-3 or TRBV12-4 and TRBJ1-2, with a weak D call TRBD1 (5 bases). The V and J ends lost 5 bases and 4 bases respectively, with 8 bases between them. The CDR3 extends over 12 amino acids. CDR3 in DNA: TGTGCCAGCAGTCGTGACAGCTATGGCTACACCTTC. Its protein product is CASSRDSYGYTF.

The chain is built from TRBV30 and TRBJ1-1, with 9 positions matching TRBD1. The CDR3 totals 13 residues. CDR1 is GTSNPN, CDR2 SVGIG, per germline (reference sequence). The V gene end was trimmed by 3 bases and the J gene end by 7 bases; junction bases not matched to a gene: 6. The CDR3 region is CAWSGTGIDEAFF. The CDR3 bases are TGTGCCTGGAGCGGGACAGGGATTGATGAAGCTTTCTTT.

The CDR3 sequence is CASSVDPGSYNEQFF. CDR3 bases: TGCGCCAGCAGCGTGGACCCCGGGAGTTACAATGAGCAGTTCTTC. V is TRBV5-1 and J is TRBJ2-1, with D possibly matching TRBD2 (6 bases). Germline assignment: CDR1 SGHRS and CDR2 YFSETQ. The CDR3 is made up of 15 amino acids. V was trimmed by 4 bases and J by 4 bases, leaving 15 bases between them. Variable domain in full (rest from reference TRBV5-1 and TRBJ2-1): KAGVTQTPRYLIKTRGQQVTLSCSPISGHRSVSWYQQTPGQGLQFLFEYFSETQRNKGNFPGRFSGRQFSNSRSEMNVSTLELGDSALYLCASSVDPGSYNEQFFGPGTRLTVL.

The chain uses TRBV30 and TRBJ2-7, with D unclear. CDR3 length: 13 residues. The germline V and J ends were trimmed by 2 bases and 6 bases, with 14 bases remaining between them. Germline V gene data show CDR1 as GTSNPN and CDR2 as SVGIG (reference sequence). The CDR3 region is CAWSHLKAGEQYF. CDR3 nucleotide sequence: TGTGCCTGGAGTCATTTAAAAGCCGGCGAGCAGTACTTC.

The chain has TRBV19 and TRBJ1-2, with a possible D match to TRBD1 (6 bases). The V and J ends lost 0 bases and 4 bases respectively, with 12 bases between them. Germline assignment: CDR1 LNHDA and CDR2 SQIVND (reference sequence). This CDR3 contains 15 residues. The CDR3 loop reads CASSIEGTSVYGYTF. The CDR3 DNA reads as TGTGCCAGTAGTATAGAGGGGACATCCGTCTATGGCTACACCTTC.

The gene calls are TRBV7-9 and TRBJ1-5; 9 bases are a match to TRBD1. V shed 3 bases, J shed 3 bases, and the junction held 3 bases outside the gene matches. The CDR3 runs to 15 residues. The germline V gene encodes CDR1 SEHNR and CDR2 FQNEAQ (reference sequence). This CDR3 is CASSFTGGDNQPQHF. For the CDR3, the DNA is TGTGCCAGCAGCTTTACAGGGGGCGACAATCAGCCCCAGCATTTT. Full variable domain (missing parts from reference TRBV7-9 and TRBJ1-5): DTGVSQNPRHKITKRGQNVTFRCDPISEHNRLYWYRQTLGQGPEFLTYFQNEAQLEKSRLLSDRFSAERPKGSFSTLEIQRTEQGDSAMYLCASSFTGGDNQPQHFGDGTRLSIL.

The J gene is TRBJ2-7, the V gene TRBV4-1, with TRBD2 matching over 8 bases. With 5 bases clipped from V and 6 bases from J, the junction kept 9 bases outside the gene matches. The CDR3 totals 14 residues. Germline CDR1 MGHRA, CDR2 YSYEKL. As DNA, the CDR3 is TGCGCCAGCAGCGAAAGAGCGGGAGAGGTCGAGCAGTACTTC. This encodes CASSERAGEVEQYF.

This chain connects TRBV5-1 to TRBJ2-3, with D possibly TRBD2 on 6 matching bases. Trimming removed 0 bases at V and 2 bases at J, with 13 bases between. This CDR3 has 16 amino acids. The germline gives CDR1 SGHRS, CDR2 YFSETQ. The CDR3 coding sequence is TGCGCCAGCAGCTTGGGGATAACGGGGGTCACAGATACGCAGTATTTT. It encodes CASSLGITGVTDTQYF.

This clone has just a few counts. This chain's CDR3 is CASSLGSGGATDTQYF. CDR3 nucleotide sequence: TGTGCCAGCAGCTTAGGGAGCGGGGGGGCCACAGATACGCAGTATTTT. This chain links TRBV7-2 with TRBJ2-3; 10 bases align to TRBD2. V was clipped by 1 base and J by 2 bases; unmatched bases: 3. CDR3 size: 16 residues. Per germline, CDR1 SGHTA and CDR2 FQGNSA. Variable domain in full (rest from reference TRBV7-2 and TRBJ2-3): GAGVSQSPSNKVTEKGKDVELRCDPISGHTALYWYRQSLGQGLEFLIYFQGNSAPDKSGLPSDRFSAERTGGSVSTLTIQRTQQEDSAVYLCASSLGSGGATDTQYFGPGTRLTVL.

The gene calls are TRBV2 and TRBJ2-1, with TRBD2 matching 11 bases. The J segment lost 3 bases and the V segment lost 7 bases, leaving 8 bases of the junction unmatched. This CDR3 comprises 16 residues. From germline, CDR1 is SNHLY and CDR2 FYNNEI. CDR3 DNA sequence: TGTGCCAGCAAAAGTTGGGGGACTAGCGGCTACAATGAGCAGTTCTTC. It specifies CASKSWGTSGYNEQFF.

The V gene is TRBV19, the J gene TRBJ2-3; 12 nucleotides match TRBD2. From germline, CDR1 is LNHDA and CDR2 SQIVND (reference sequence). Trimming at V came to 2 bases and at J to 2 bases, leaving 8 bases not matched to a gene. The CDR3 extends over 18 amino acids. This chain's CDR3 is CASSISGLAGRLTDTQYF. CDR3 DNA sequence: TGTGCCAGTAGTATATCAGGACTAGCGGGGCGACTCACAGATACGCAGTATTTT.

The rearrangement uses TRBV29-1 and TRBJ2-1; D is possibly TRBD1 or TRBD2 (5 bases each). Per the germline V gene, CDR1 is SQVTM and CDR2 is ANQGSEA. The CDR3 covers 12 residues. The V gene lost 7 bases and the J gene lost 16 bases, with 23 bases spanning the gap. The CDR3 here is CSAGLAHKSDFF. The CDR3 nucleotides are TGCAGCGCAGGGCTAGCTCACAAAAGTGACTTCTTC.

The chain couples TRBV27 to TRBJ2-1; 8 bases align to TRBD1. This CDR3 has 15 amino acids. V was pared by 5 bases and J by 5 bases, with 8 bases of the junction left unmatched. Germline-derived CDR1 and CDR2 are MNHEY and SMNVEV (reference sequence). The CDR3 is CASSPDRVYHNEQFF. In nucleotides, the CDR3 is TGTGCCAGCAGTCCGGACAGGGTTTATCACAATGAGCAGTTCTTC.

This clone was counted many times. The chain's CDR3 is CASSQDRRGLGTEAFF. The CDR3 coding sequence is TGTGCCAGCAGCCAAGATAGGCGGGGTTTGGGGACTGAAGCTTTCTTT. The chain combines TRBV4-2 with TRBJ1-1, with D uncertain. V was trimmed by 0 bases and J by 5 bases, leaving 16 bases between them. This CDR3 contains 16 residues. CDR1 is LGHNA, CDR2 YNFKEQ, per germline.

V usage is TRBV28 and J usage is TRBJ1-6; 12 bases agree with TRBD1. CDR1 and CDR2 from the germline V gene are MDHEN and SYDVKM. The CDR3 loop spans 15 amino acids. J lost 9 bases, V lost 8 bases, and 8 bases had no gene match. This chain's CDR3 is CASSPGTGGGSPLHF. The DNA of the CDR3 is TGTGCCAGCTCTCCGGGGACAGGGGGCGGTTCACCCCTCCACTTT.

This clone was seen a few times. This chain links TRBV6-5 with TRBJ1-2, with 7 bases lining up with TRBD1. Losses at the gene ends were 4 bases for V and 3 bases for J; bases not matched to a gene: 2. The CDR3 has 13 residues. Germline V lookup: CDR1 MNHEY, CDR2 SVGAGI. DNA for the CDR3: TGTGCCAGCAGTTCCGGGACAGACTATGGCTACACCTTC. This translates into CASSSGTDYGYTF.

J is TRBJ1-5 and V is TRBV20-1, with D perhaps TRBD1 (6 bases). Germline CDR1 DFQATT, CDR2 SNEGSKA (reference sequence). This CDR3 spans 14 amino acids. Trimming took 3 bases from V and 9 from J, leaving 18 bases between them. The CDR3 loop reads CSASSVQGNGPQHF. For the CDR3, the DNA is TGCAGTGCTAGTTCGGTACAGGGAAATGGGCCCCAGCATTTT.

This clone was observed a handful of times. The chain couples TRBV4-3 to TRBJ2-3; tentatively, D is TRBD1 (6 bases). CDR1 and CDR2 (germline): LGHNA, YSLEER. This CDR3 comprises 15 residues. The V gene lost 4 bases and the J gene lost 0 bases, with 11 bases spanning the gap. The CDR3: CASSPRTESTDTQYF. The CDR3 bases are TGCGCCAGCAGCCCCCGGACAGAAAGCACAGATACGCAGTATTTT.

This rearrangement joins TRBV25-1 to TRBJ2-7, with D possibly TRBD1 on 6 matching bases. CDR1 and CDR2 (germline): MGHDK, SYGVNS. V was trimmed by 2 bases and J by 0 bases, leaving 8 bases between them. This CDR3 contains 14 residues. CDR3 amino acids: CASSEDRPSYEQYF. CDR3 DNA sequence: TGTGCCAGCAGTGAAGACAGGCCCTCCTACGAGCAGTACTTC.

The J gene is TRBJ2-5, the V gene TRBV7-2, with D possibly matching TRBD2 (5 bases). There are 15 residues in the CDR3. V was cut by 5 bases and J by 5 bases, with 18 bases left in between. The germline V gene has CDR1 SGHTA and CDR2 FQGNSA. Here the CDR3 DNA reads TGTGCCAGCAGCACCGGGCCTCCGAGAGGGGAGACCCAGTACTTC. Amino acid sequence: CASSTGPPRGETQYF.

The rearrangement joins TRBV5-1 to TRBJ2-5; perhaps TRBD2 as D (5 bases). V was trimmed by 1 base and J by 4 bases, leaving 11 bases between them. CDR3 length equals 14 residues. Germline V lookup: CDR1 SGHRS, CDR2 YFSETQ. The CDR3 here is CASSLSGSRETQYF. The CDR3 nucleotides read TGCGCCAGCAGCTTGAGCGGATCTCGAGAGACCCAGTACTTC.

The J gene is TRBJ2-7, the V gene TRBV2; D possibly corresponds to TRBD2 (6 bases). The CDR3 sequence is 15 residues long. The germline gives CDR1 SNHLY, CDR2 FYNNEI. Trimming stripped 2 bases from V and 0 bases from J, with 11 bases between. CDR3 nucleotides: TGTGCCAGCAGTGAAAAGGAGACTAGCTCCTACGAGCAGTACTTC. Amino acids: CASSEKETSSYEQYF.

This chain joins TRBV18 and TRBJ2-6; D ambiguous. V was pared by 3 bases and J by 2 bases, with 8 bases between. The CDR3 extends over 15 amino acids. Germline-derived CDR1 and CDR2 are KGHSH and LQKENI. The CDR3 here is CASSPRGAGANVLTF. CDR3 nucleotide sequence: TGTGCCAGCTCACCCCGAGGCGCTGGGGCCAACGTCCTGACTTTC.

This sequence joins TRBV19 and TRBJ1-6, with 10 nucleotides matching TRBD1. The germline V gene encodes CDR1 LNHDA and CDR2 SQIVND (reference sequence). V lost 8 bases and J lost 7; bases outside the gene matches: 8. The CDR3 spans 15 residues. The chain's CDR3 is CASVPGQGRNSPLHF. The CDR3 DNA is TGTGCCAGTGTACCGGGACAGGGGCGGAATTCACCCCTCCACTTT. Full variable domain (missing parts from reference TRBV19 and TRBJ1-6): DGGITQSPKYLFRKEGQNVTLSCEQNLNHDAMYWYRQDPGQGLRLIYYSQIVNDFQKGDIAEGYSVSREKKESFPLTVTSAQKNPTAFYLCASVPGQGRNSPLHFGNGTRLTVT.

V and J are TRBV3-1 (or the pseudogene TRBV3-2) and TRBJ2-1; a weak D match, TRBD2 (6 bases). Germline loops: CDR1 LGHDT, CDR2 YNNKEL (reference sequence). The V gene lost 7 bases and the J gene lost 3 bases, with 19 bases spanning the gap. The CDR3 covers 16 residues. Written as DNA, the CDR3 is TGTGCCAGCACCTCGAAACGGGGGATTGGCTACAATGAGCAGTTCTTC. The encoded protein is CASTSKRGIGYNEQFF.

This clone was counted only a few times. This chain connects TRBV27 to TRBJ1-1, with D possibly matching TRBD1 (6 bases). V was pared by 4 bases and J by 2 bases, with 17 bases between. The CDR3 spans 16 residues. CDR1 and CDR2 from the germline V gene are MNHEY and SMNVEV (reference sequence). The CDR3 reads CASSSTGTLSNTEAFF. For the CDR3, the DNA is TGTGCCAGCAGTTCCACCGGGACACTAAGCAACACTGAAGCTTTCTTT.